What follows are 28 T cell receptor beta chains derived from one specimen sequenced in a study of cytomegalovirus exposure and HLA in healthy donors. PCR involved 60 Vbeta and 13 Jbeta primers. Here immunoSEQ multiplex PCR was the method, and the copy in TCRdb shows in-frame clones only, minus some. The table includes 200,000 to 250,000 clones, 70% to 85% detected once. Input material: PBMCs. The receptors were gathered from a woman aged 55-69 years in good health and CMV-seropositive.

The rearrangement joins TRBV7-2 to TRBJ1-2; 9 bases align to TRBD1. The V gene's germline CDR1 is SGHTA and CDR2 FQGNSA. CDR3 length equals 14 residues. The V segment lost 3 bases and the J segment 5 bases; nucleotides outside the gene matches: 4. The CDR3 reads CASSLGQGLYGYTF. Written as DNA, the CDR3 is TGTGCCAGCAGCTTGGGACAGGGATTATATGGCTACACCTTC.

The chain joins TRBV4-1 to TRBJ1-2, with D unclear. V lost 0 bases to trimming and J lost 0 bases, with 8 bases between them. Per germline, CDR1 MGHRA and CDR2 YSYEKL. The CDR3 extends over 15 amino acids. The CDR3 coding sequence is TGCGCCAGCAGCCAAGAGGGCTATTCTAACTATGGCTACACCTTC. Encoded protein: CASSQEGYSNYGYTF.

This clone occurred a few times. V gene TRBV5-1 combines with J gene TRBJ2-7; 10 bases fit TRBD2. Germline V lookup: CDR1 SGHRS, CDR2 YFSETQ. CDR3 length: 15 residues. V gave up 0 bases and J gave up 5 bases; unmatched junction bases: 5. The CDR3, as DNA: TGCGCCAGCAGCTTGGAGAGGCTAGCGGGAGACGAGCAGTACTTC. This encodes CASSLERLAGDEQYF.

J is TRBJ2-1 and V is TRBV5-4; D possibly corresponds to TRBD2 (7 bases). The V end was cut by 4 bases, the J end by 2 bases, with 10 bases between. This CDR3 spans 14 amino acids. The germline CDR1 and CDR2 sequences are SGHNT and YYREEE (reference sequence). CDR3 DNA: TGTGCCAGCAGCCGCGGGGGCACCTACAATGAGCAGTTCTTC. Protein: CASSRGGTYNEQFF.

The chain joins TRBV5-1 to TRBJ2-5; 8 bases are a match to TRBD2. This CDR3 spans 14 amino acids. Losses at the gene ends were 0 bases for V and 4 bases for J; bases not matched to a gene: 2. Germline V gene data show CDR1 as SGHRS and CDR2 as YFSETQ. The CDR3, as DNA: TGCGCCAGCAGCTTGGCGGGAGGGCCAGAGACCCAGTACTTC. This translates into CASSLAGGPETQYF. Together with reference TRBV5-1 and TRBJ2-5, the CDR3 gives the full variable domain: KAGVTQTPRYLIKTRGQQVTLSCSPISGHRSVSWYQQTPGQGLQFLFEYFSETQRNKGNFPGRFSGRQFSNSRSEMNVSTLELGDSALYLCASSLAGGPETQYFGPGTRLLVL.

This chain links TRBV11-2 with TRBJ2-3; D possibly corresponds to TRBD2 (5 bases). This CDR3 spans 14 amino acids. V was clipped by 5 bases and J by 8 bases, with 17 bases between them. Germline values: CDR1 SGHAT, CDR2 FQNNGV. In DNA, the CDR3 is TGTGCCAGCAGCCTAACATCGGGGTCGGGTACGCAGTATTTT. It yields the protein CASSLTSGSGTQYF.

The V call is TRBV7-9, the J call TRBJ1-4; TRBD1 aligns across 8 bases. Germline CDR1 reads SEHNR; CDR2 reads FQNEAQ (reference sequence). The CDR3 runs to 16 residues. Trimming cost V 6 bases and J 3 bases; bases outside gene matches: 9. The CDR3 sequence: CASSRISGGSNEKLFF. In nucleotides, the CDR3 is TGTGCCAGCAGTAGGATCTCAGGGGGCTCTAATGAAAAACTGTTTTTT.

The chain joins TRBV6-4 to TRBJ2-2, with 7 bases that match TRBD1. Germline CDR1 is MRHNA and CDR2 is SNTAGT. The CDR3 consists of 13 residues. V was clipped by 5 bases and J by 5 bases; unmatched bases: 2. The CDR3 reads CASSSQGTGELFF. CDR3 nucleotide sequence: TGTGCCAGCAGTTCACAGGGGACCGGGGAGCTGTTTTTT.

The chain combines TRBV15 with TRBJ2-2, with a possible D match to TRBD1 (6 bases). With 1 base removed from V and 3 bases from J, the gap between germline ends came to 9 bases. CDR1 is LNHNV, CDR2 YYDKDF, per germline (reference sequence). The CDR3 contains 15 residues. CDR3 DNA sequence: TGTGCCACCAGCAGAGGGGGGCGGGACACCGGGGAGCTGTTTTTT. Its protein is CATSRGGRDTGELFF.

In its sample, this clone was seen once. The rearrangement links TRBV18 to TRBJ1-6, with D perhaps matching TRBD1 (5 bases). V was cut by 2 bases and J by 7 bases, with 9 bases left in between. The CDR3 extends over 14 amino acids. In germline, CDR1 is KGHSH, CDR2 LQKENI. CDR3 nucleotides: TGTGCCAGCTCACCAACGGGGGGGAATTCACCCCTCCACTTT. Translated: CASSPTGGNSPLHF.

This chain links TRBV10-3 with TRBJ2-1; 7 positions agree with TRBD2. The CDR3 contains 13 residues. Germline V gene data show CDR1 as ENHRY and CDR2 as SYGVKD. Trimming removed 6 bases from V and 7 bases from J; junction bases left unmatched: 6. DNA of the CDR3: TGTGCCATCAGCGCCGTCGGGGGGAATGAGCAGTTCTTC. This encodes CAISAVGGNEQFF.

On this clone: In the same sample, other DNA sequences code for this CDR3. Written as DNA, the CDR3 is TGTGCCAGCACTCGGGGTAACGAGCAGTACTTC. It is translated as CASTRGNEQYF. V is TRBV6-6 and J is TRBJ2-7, with D possibly TRBD2 on 5 matching bases. CDR1 and CDR2 (germline): MNHNY, SVGAGI (reference sequence). This CDR3 is built from 11 residues. V dropped 7 bases and J dropped 5 bases, with 9 bases sitting between them.

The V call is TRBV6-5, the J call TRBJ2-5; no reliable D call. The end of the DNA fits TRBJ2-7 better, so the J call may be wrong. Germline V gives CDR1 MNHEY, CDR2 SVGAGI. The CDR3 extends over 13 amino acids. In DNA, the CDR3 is TGTGCCAGCAGTTACTCGATGAGCTACGAGCAGTACTTC. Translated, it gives CASSYSMSYEQYF.

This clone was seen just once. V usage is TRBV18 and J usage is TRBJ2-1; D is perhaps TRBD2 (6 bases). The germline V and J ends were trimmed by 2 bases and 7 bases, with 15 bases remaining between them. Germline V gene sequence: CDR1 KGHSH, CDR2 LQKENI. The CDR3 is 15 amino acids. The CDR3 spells CASSPGWGVGNEQFF. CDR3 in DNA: TGTGCCAGCTCACCAGGATGGGGGGTTGGGAATGAGCAGTTCTTC.

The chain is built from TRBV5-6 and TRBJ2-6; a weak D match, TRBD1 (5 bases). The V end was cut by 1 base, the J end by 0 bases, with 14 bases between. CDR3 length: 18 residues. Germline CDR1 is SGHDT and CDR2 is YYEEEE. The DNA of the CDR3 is TGTGCCAGCAGCTTGTTGCGAGACAGACACTCTGGGGCCAACGTCCTGACTTTC. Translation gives CASSLLRDRHSGANVLTF. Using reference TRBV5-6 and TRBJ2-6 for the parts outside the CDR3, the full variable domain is DAGVTQSPTHLIKTRGQQVTLRCSPKSGHDTVSWYQQALGQGPQFIFQYYEEEERQRGNFPDRFSGHQFPNYSSELNVNALLLGDSALYLCASSLLRDRHSGANVLTFGAGSRLTVL.

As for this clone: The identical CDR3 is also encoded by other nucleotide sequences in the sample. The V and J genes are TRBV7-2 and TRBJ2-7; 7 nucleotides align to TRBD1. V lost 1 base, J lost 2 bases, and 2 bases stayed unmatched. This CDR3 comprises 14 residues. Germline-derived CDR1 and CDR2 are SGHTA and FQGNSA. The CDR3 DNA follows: TGTGCCAGCAGCTTAGTACAGGGGACCTACGAGCAGTACTTC. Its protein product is CASSLVQGTYEQYF.

CDR3 sequence reads: CASNVVAGGRSYEQYF. The DNA of the CDR3 is TGCGCCAGCAACGTCGTTGCGGGGGGCCGTTCCTACGAGCAGTACTTC. This chain links TRBV5-1 with TRBJ2-7; 8 nucleotides line up with TRBD2. J gave up 1 base and V 6 bases, and 12 bases lay outside the gene matches. The CDR3 sequence is 16 residues long. From germline, CDR1 is SGHRS and CDR2 YFSETQ.

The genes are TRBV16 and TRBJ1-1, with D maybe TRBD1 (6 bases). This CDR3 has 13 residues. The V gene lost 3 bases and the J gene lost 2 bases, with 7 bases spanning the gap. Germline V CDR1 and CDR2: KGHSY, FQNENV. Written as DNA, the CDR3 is TGTGCCAGCAGCCAGGACAGAAACACTGAAGCTTTCTTT. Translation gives CASSQDRNTEAFF. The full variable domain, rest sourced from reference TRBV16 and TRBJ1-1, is GEEVAQTPKHLVRGEGQKAKLYCAPIKGHSYVFWYQQVLKNEFKFLISFQNENVFDETGMPKERFSAKCLPNSPCSLEIQATKLEDSAVYFCASSQDRNTEAFFGQGTRLTVV.

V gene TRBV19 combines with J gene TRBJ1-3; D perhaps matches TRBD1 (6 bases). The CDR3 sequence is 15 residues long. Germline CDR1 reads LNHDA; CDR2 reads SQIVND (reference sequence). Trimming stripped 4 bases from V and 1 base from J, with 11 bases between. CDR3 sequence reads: CASSTGANSGNTIYF. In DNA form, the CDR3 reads TGTGCCAGTAGTACAGGGGCCAATTCTGGAAACACCATATATTTT.

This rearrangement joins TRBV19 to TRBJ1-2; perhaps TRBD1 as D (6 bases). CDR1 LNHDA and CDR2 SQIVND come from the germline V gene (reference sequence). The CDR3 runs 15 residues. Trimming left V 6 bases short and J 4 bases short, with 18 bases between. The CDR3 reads CASSETGGASYGYTF. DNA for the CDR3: TGTGCCAGTAGCGAGACGGGGGGCGCCAGCTATGGCTACACCTTC.

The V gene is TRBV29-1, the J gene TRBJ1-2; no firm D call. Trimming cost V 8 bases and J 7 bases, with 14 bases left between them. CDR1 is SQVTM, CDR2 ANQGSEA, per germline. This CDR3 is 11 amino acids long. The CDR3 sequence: CSLGGASGYTF. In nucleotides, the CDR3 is TGCAGCCTTGGTGGTGCTAGTGGCTACACCTTC.

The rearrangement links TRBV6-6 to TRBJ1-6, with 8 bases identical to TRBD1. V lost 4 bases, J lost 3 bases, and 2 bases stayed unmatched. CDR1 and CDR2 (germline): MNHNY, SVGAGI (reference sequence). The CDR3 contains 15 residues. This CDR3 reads CASSSGQGYNSPLHF. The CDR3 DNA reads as TGTGCCAGCAGTTCCGGACAGGGCTATAATTCACCCCTCCACTTT.

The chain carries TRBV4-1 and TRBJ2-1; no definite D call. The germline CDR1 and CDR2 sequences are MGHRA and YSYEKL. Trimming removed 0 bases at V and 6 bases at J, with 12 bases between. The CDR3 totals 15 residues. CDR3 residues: CASSQDRYYSNEQFF. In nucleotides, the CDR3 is TGCGCCAGCAGCCAAGATCGGTACTACTCCAATGAGCAGTTCTTC.

The CDR3 nucleotides are TGTGCCAGCTCACCTACTGGAAACACCATATATTTT. Its translation: CASSPTGNTIYF. V is TRBV18 and J is TRBJ1-3, with unresolved D. The CDR3 runs to 12 residues. CDR1 KGHSH and CDR2 LQKENI come from the germline V gene. V was trimmed by 3 bases and J by 2 bases, leaving 2 bases between them.

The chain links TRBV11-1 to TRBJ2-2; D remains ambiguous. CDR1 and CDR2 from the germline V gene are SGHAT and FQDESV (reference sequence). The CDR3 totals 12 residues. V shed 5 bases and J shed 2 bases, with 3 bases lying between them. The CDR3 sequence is CASSQNTGELFF. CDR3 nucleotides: TGTGCCAGCAGCCAAAACACCGGGGAGCTGTTTTTT.

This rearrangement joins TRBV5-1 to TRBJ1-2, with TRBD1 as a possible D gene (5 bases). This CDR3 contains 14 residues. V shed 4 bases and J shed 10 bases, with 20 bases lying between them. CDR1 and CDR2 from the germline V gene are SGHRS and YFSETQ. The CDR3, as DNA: TGCGCCAGCAGCCCCAGAATCGGGGGAGATGTCTACACCTTC. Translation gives CASSPRIGGDVYTF.

DNA of the CDR3: TGTGCCAGCAGTTACCTTTTTGGAAGCGGGGGGGACAATGAGCAGTTCTTC. It encodes CASSYLFGSGGDNEQFF. The chain couples TRBV28 to TRBJ2-1, with TRBD2 identical over 10 bases. Germline V CDR1 and CDR2: MDHEN, SYDVKM. CDR3 length: 17 amino acids. V lost 4 bases to trimming and J lost 5 bases; unmatched junction nucleotides: 11. The full variable domain, its missing parts supplied by reference TRBV28 and TRBJ2-1, is DVKVTQSSRYLVKRTGEKVFLECVQDMDHENMFWYRQDPGLGLRLIYFSYDVKMKEKGDIPEGYSVSREKKERFSLILESASTNQTSMYLCASSYLFGSGGDNEQFFGPGTRLTVL.

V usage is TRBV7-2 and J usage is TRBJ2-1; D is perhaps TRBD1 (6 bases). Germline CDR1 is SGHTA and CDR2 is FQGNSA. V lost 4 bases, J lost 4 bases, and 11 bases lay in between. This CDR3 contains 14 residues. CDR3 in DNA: TGTGCCAGCAGCTCCCACAGGGAATACAATGAGCAGTTCTTC. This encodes CASSSHREYNEQFF.